Listed below are T cell receptor beta chains from one sample, sequenced in a study of human T cells and chemical hapten exposure. TCRdb re-analysed the RACE reads in MiXCR, keeping a single row per CDR3 protein. Here the sample spans some 40,000 distinct CDR3 sequences, roughly 3.5% being singletons. Specimen: whole blood. The origin of the receptors is a human donor in good health. Some clones in this sample may be carry-over from other donors' samples. Each CDR3 is given with its conserved first and last residue. Fields, in order: J gene, clone size, V gene, D gene, CDR3 DNA, CDR3 protein. A D gene is named only where the DNA matches it firmly. Expanded clones get a size class; other rows say once, few or many, or leave the size out.

TRBJ1-1 | NA | TRBV12-3/TRBV12-4 | NA | TGTGCCAGCAGTTTAGGACTTGGAGCTTTCTTT | CASSLGLGAFF
TRBJ2-7 | many | TRBV2 | TRBD1 | TGTGCCAGCAGTGAGGAGGGACAGGGTCTAAGCGAGCAGTACTTC | CASSEEGQGLSEQYF
TRBJ1-1 | NA | TRBV12-3/TRBV12-4 | NA | TGTGCCAGCAGTTTAGAGCGGTATCGAACTGAAGCTTTCTTT | CASSLERYRTEAFF
TRBJ1-5 | NA | TRBV5-1 | TRBD1 | TGCGCCAGCAGGTCCGGGACAGGGTCTTCCCAGCCCCAGCATTTT | CASRSGTGSSQPQHF
TRBJ1-1 | few | TRBV29-1 | NA | TGCAGCCTTAGGACAGTGGGGAACACTGAAGCTTTCTTT | CSLRTVGNTEAFF
TRBJ1-4 | many | TRBV6-1 | NA | TGTGCCAGCAGTGAAGAGGAGACAGGTGCAACTAATGAAAAACTGTTTTTT | CASSEEETGATNEKLFF
TRBJ1-1 | many | TRBV6-1 | NA | TGTGCCAGCCCCTCAAACGCAGCTAATGAAGCTTTCTTT | CASPSNAANEAFF
TRBJ1-5 | many | TRBV20-1 | TRBD1 | TGCAGTGCCCCCCCCACCGGGACAGGGCGTCAGCCCCAGCATTTT | CSAPPTGTGRQPQHF
TRBJ1-6 | many | TRBV18 | TRBD1 | TGTGCCAGCTCACGACAGGGAAAGAATTCACCCCTCCACTTT | CASSRQGKNSPLHF
TRBJ1-1 | many | TRBV7-9 | TRBD1 | TGTGCCAGCAGCTTACAGGGGGCTAAGGAAGCTTTCTTT | CASSLQGAKEAFF
TRBJ2-5 | many | TRBV6-5 | TRBD2 | TGTGCCAGCAGCCCCCCGGGGCGGGGGGAGACCCAGTACTTC | CASSPPGRGETQYF
TRBJ1-5 | many | TRBV12-3/TRBV12-4 | NA | TGTGCCAGCAGGAGTGGGGGGTCGGGGTATCAGCCCCAGCATTTT | CASRSGGSGYQPQHF
TRBJ2-3 | few | TRBV5-1 | NA | TGCGCCAGCAGCACCGGGACCGCGAGCGCAGATACGCAGTATTTT | CASSTGTASADTQYF
TRBJ1-6 | many | TRBV4-2 | TRBD1 | TGTGCCAGCAGCCAAGAACGGGGACAGCCTAATTCACCCCTCCACTTT | CASSQERGQPNSPLHF
TRBJ1-4 | few | TRBV10-2 | NA | TGCGCCAGTAAATCTGCGATTAATGAAAAACTGTTTTTT | CASKSAINEKLFF
TRBJ2-2 | many | TRBV3-1 | TRBD2 | TGTGCCAGCAGCCTCGGGAGGTCCGGGGAGCTGTTTTTT | CASSLGRSGELFF
TRBJ1-2 | medium-sized | TRBV2 | TRBD1 | TGTGCCAGCTTCAGGGGGTCTAACTATGGCTACACCTTC | CASFRGSNYGYTF
TRBJ2-7 | many | TRBV7-9 | TRBD2 | TGTGCCAGCAGTCCGACTAGCAACTACGAGCAGTACTTC | CASSPTSNYEQYF
TRBJ2-1 | many | TRBV13 | TRBD2 | TGTGCCAGCAGCTTAGAAAAGCGGGGCTACAATGAGCAGTTCTTC | CASSLEKRGYNEQFF
TRBJ1-1 | many | TRBV6-2/TRBV6-3 | NA | TGTGCCAGCAGTTACTCTTTGCGGGGCGGGGCACCGAACACTGAAGCTTTCTTT | CASSYSLRGGAPNTEAFF
TRBJ2-7 | many | TRBV14 | NA | TGTGCCAGCAGCCATTCCCTTTTGAGCGGCTACGAGCAGTACTTC | CASSHSLLSGYEQYF
TRBJ1-4 | many | TRBV12-3/TRBV12-4 | NA | TGTGCCAGCAGGTCGGGGGGCCCAACTAATGAAAAACTGTTTTTT | CASRSGGPTNEKLFF
TRBJ2-1 | many | TRBV4-1 | TRBD2 | TGCGCCAGCAGCCAAGAATCCGGACTAGCGGGAGTCCGTGAGCAGTTCTTC | CASSQESGLAGVREQFF
TRBJ1-1 | many | TRBV7-3 | NA | TGTGCCAGCAGCTCCAGGGTACCGGTTATGAACACTGAAGCTTTCTTT | CASSSRVPVMNTEAFF
TRBJ1-1 | many | TRBV4-2 | NA | TGTGCCAGCAGCCAAGACCGGGGGCTGAACACTGAAGCTTTCTTT | CASSQDRGLNTEAFF
TRBJ2-1 | many | TRBV27 | NA | TGTGCCAGCACCCCACAGGGAATCGGCAATGAGCAGTTCTTC | CASTPQGIGNEQFF
TRBJ2-3 | many | TRBV20-1 | TRBD1 | TGCAGTGCTAGAGACCAGGGGGCCGGTGATACGCAGTATTTT | CSARDQGAGDTQYF
TRBJ2-1 | many | TRBV10-1 | TRBD2 | TGCGCCACCTCCCTAGCGGGAGTAGAGAGTGAGCAGTTCTTC | CATSLAGVESEQFF
TRBJ2-2 | many | TRBV7-2 | TRBD1 | TGTGCCAGCAGCCTCAGGACAGGGGTTAAGACCGGGGAGCTGTTTTTT | CASSLRTGVKTGELFF
TRBJ2-2 | few | TRBV28 | TRBD2 | TGTGCCAGCACGGGACTAGCGGGAGCCGGGGAGCTGTTTTTT | CASTGLAGAGELFF
TRBJ2-1 | NA | TRBV12-3/TRBV12-4 | NA | TGTGCCAGCAGTTTCCAGCAAGGGACCCGTTCCTACAATGAGCAGTTCTTC | CASSFQQGTRSYNEQFF